The 22 T cell receptor beta chains below come from one sample, sequenced in a study of blood T cell repertoires in COVID-19. Assay: immunoSEQ multiplex PCR; the TCRdb copy retains only in-frame clones and omits some. The table records some 70,000 clones, roughly 84% of them present only once. Sequencing was performed on peripheral blood. The origin of the receptors is a man aged 45-60 years with active COVID-19.

The rearrangement uses TRBV7-6 and TRBJ2-5, with 8 bases matching TRBD1. J gave up 2 bases and V 2 bases, and 4 bases lay outside the gene matches. The germline V gene has CDR1 SGHVS and CDR2 FNYEAQ. The CDR3 length is 15 residues. CDR3 sequence: CASSLRTGPQETQYF. The CDR3 DNA is TGTGCCAGCAGCTTAAGGACAGGGCCACAAGAGACCCAGTACTTC.

The chain joins TRBV18 to TRBJ2-2, with 14 bases matching TRBD2. The V segment lost 3 bases and the J segment 6 bases; nucleotides outside the gene matches: 15. The CDR3 covers 20 residues. CDR1 KGHSH and CDR2 LQKENI come from the germline V gene. CDR3 loop: CASSPLTGTSGSSRAGELFF. The CDR3 DNA follows: TGTGCCAGCTCACCCTTAACCGGGACTAGCGGGAGTTCTCGGGCCGGGGAGCTGTTTTTT.

The chain joins TRBV7-3 to TRBJ2-4; possible D gene TRBD2, 7 bases. Germline CDR1 and CDR2: SGHTA and FQGTGA. CDR3 length equals 15 residues. Between the trimmed V and J ends, which lost 8 bases and 9 bases, there was a span of 23 bases. This chain's CDR3 is CASFTARGGPGIQYF. The CDR3 DNA sequence: TGTGCCAGCTTCACCGCAAGGGGGGGGCCGGGCATTCAGTACTTC.

The chain recombines TRBV7-2 with TRBJ1-6; TRBD1 matches at 12 bases. The V gene end was trimmed by 1 base and the J gene end by 7 bases; junction bases not matched to a gene: 5. In germline, CDR1 is SGHTA, CDR2 FQGNSA. The CDR3 totals 17 residues. The CDR3 bases are TGTGCCAGCAGCTTAGTGGGACAGGGGGCAGGCAATTCACCCCTCCACTTT. It specifies CASSLVGQGAGNSPLHF.

CDR3 loop: CASSPGQLSDGYTF. In nucleotides, the CDR3 is TGTGCCAGCAGTCCGGGACAGCTTAGCGATGGCTACACCTTC. The chain combines TRBV16 with TRBJ1-2, with 7 bases that match TRBD1. Germline V CDR1 and CDR2: KGHSY, FQNENV. With 6 bases clipped from V and 6 bases from J, the junction kept 10 bases outside the gene matches. This CDR3 region has 14 residues. The complete variable domain, with remaining parts taken from reference TRBV16 and TRBJ1-2, reads GEEVAQTPKHLVRGEGQKAKLYCAPIKGHSYVFWYQQVLKNEFKFLISFQNENVFDETGMPKERFSAKCLPNSPCSLEIQATKLEDSAVYFCASSPGQLSDGYTFGSGTRLTVV.

The chain links TRBV7-9 to TRBJ2-5; 7 bases match TRBD1. The trim removed 2 bases at V and 3 bases at J, leaving 6 bases unmatched. The CDR3 consists of 15 residues. Germline values: CDR1 SEHNR, CDR2 FQNEAQ (reference sequence). This chain's CDR3 is CASSLNRGGEETQYF. CDR3 bases: TGTGCCAGCAGCTTAAACAGGGGTGGGGAAGAGACCCAGTACTTC.

The V and J genes are TRBV5-8 and TRBJ2-2; 7 bases match TRBD1. Germline trimming cut 4 bases from V and 5 bases from J; bases unmatched to any gene: 8. Germline V lookup: CDR1 SGHTS, CDR2 YDEGEE. This CDR3 comprises 15 residues. The chain's CDR3 is CASSPSQGRTGELFF. The CDR3 nucleotides are TGTGCCAGCAGCCCCTCACAGGGGAGAACCGGGGAGCTGTTTTTT. The full variable domain, completed using reference TRBV5-8 and TRBJ2-2, is EAGVTQSPTHLIKTRGQQATLRCSPISGHTSVYWYQQALGLGLQFLLWYDEGEERNRGNFPPRFSGRQFPNYSSELNVNALELEDSALYLCASSPSQGRTGELFFGEGSRLTVL.

The V gene is TRBV5-6, the J gene TRBJ2-7; possible D gene TRBD2, 6 bases. The CDR3 loop spans 12 amino acids. V shed 0 bases and J shed 5 bases, with 6 bases lying between them. The germline V gene has CDR1 SGHDT and CDR2 YYEEEE. Written as DNA, the CDR3 is TGTGCCAGCAGCTTGGCGGGGGACGAGCAGTACTTC. Translating gives CASSLAGDEQYF.

The rearrangement joins TRBV5-4 to TRBJ2-3, with 7 bases matching TRBD2. CDR1 and CDR2 (germline): SGHNT, YYREEE (reference sequence). This CDR3 is built from 14 residues. The ends lost 9 bases at V and 2 bases at J; junction bases unmatched: 9. CDR3 nucleotide sequence: TGTGCCACCAATGGGAGGGACCCCACAGATACGCAGTATTTT. As protein: CATNGRDPTDTQYF.

The chain uses TRBV18 and TRBJ1-1, with D perhaps matching TRBD1 (6 bases). The V end lost 3 bases, the J end lost 1 base, and 12 bases lay between the germline ends. This CDR3 is 15 amino acids long. The germline V gene encodes CDR1 KGHSH and CDR2 LQKENI. CDR3 coding DNA: TGTGCCAGCTCACCTGGGACACGTAGGAACACTGAAGCTTTCTTT. It translates to CASSPGTRRNTEAFF.

The chain uses TRBV19 and TRBJ2-6; 10 nucleotides align to TRBD1. The CDR3 runs to 18 residues. Looked up from germline, CDR1 is LNHDA and CDR2 is SQIVND (reference sequence). V gave up 6 bases and J gave up 0 bases; unmatched junction bases: 8. This chain's CDR3 is CASSPGQGSPSGANVLTF. The CDR3 region has the DNA TGTGCCAGTAGCCCGGGACAGGGGTCACCCTCTGGGGCCAACGTCCTGACTTTC.

CDR3 residues: CASSSPGIGLAGYTF. The DNA for the CDR3 is TGTGCCAGCAGTTCCCCGGGGATAGGGCTTGCTGGCTACACCTTC. V and J are TRBV27 and TRBJ1-2; D not resolved. Germline V gene lookup returns CDR1 MNHEY and CDR2 SMNVEV (reference sequence). V was trimmed by 4 bases and J by 7 bases, leaving 19 bases between them. CDR3 size: 15 residues.

The rearrangement joins TRBV30 to TRBJ1-2; TRBD1 might be the D (6 bases). Germline V gives CDR1 GTSNPN, CDR2 SVGIG (reference sequence). The ends were cut back, 0 bases at V and 2 bases at J, with 22 bases in the middle. The CDR3 spans 18 residues. The CDR3 coding sequence is TGTGCCTGGAGTGTACGAATAGACAGGCCTTCTAAAAACTATGGCTACACCTTC. The encoded protein is CAWSVRIDRPSKNYGYTF.

V is TRBV5-3 and J is TRBJ1-2; D remains unclear. TRBV5-3 is reported as an ORF; its role is uncertain. The CDR3 consists of 16 residues. V lost 5 bases, J lost 5 bases, and 22 bases lay in between. DNA of the CDR3: TGTGCCAGAAGTCCTCGGCGGAGGCCTATGGTGTATGGCTACACCTTC. This codes for CARSPRRRPMVYGYTF.

Sample share makes this clone medium-sized. This chain uses TRBV27 with TRBJ2-7, with 8 bases aligning to TRBD1. This CDR3 spans 17 amino acids. The germline gives CDR1 MNHEY, CDR2 SMNVEV (reference sequence). V was pared by 6 bases and J by 6 bases, with 19 bases of the junction left unmatched. DNA for the CDR3: TGTGCCAGCAGCCTCATAGTCCCCGGGACAGGAAGATTCGAGCAGTACTTC. Translating gives CASSLIVPGTGRFEQYF.

The V and J genes are TRBV2 and TRBJ2-1; TRBD2 matches at 14 bases. Per the germline V gene, CDR1 is SNHLY and CDR2 is FYNNEI. Trimming at V came to 2 bases and at J to 2 bases, leaving 5 bases not matched to a gene. The CDR3 is 18 amino acids. The CDR3 DNA reads TGTGCCAGCAGTGAATTGGGGACTAGCGGGAGTACCTACAATGAGCAGTTCTTC. This translates into CASSELGTSGSTYNEQFF.

This clone was recorded once. The chain couples TRBV6-2 or TRBV6-3 to TRBJ2-5; 8 bases agree with TRBD2. J lost 7 bases, V lost 5 bases, and 12 bases had no gene match. The V gene's germline CDR1 is MNHEY and CDR2 SVGEGT. The CDR3 loop spans 15 amino acids. Written as DNA, the CDR3 is TGTGCCAGCAGTGTTAGGACCGGGAGCGGGGGGACCCAGTACTTC. Its protein product is CASSVRTGSGGTQYF.

The chain employs TRBV5-6 and TRBJ1-1, with D tentatively TRBD1 (6 bases). Trimming removed 4 bases at V and 1 base at J, with 11 bases between. The germline V gene has CDR1 SGHDT and CDR2 YYEEEE. The CDR3 sequence is 14 residues long. The CDR3 coding sequence is TGTGCCAGCAGCCAAGGGACAAGGAACACTGAAGCTTTCTTT. It is translated as CASSQGTRNTEAFF.

This chain connects TRBV7-2 to TRBJ2-3, with D unresolved. V gave up 6 bases and J gave up 2 bases, with 15 bases separating them. The germline gives CDR1 SGHTA, CDR2 FQGNSA. The CDR3 spans 15 residues. In nucleotides, the CDR3 is TGTGCCAGCAGTTTTTCTCGAGGTTTCACAGATACGCAGTATTTT. Protein product: CASSFSRGFTDTQYF.

The chain links TRBV5-1 to TRBJ2-7; D gene uncertain. CDR1 is SGHRS and CDR2 is YFSETQ in the germline V gene. Trimming took 0 bases from V and 1 from J, leaving 8 bases between them. This CDR3 contains 14 residues. CDR3 residues: CASSLAGFSYEQYF. DNA for the CDR3: TGCGCCAGCAGCTTGGCCGGGTTTTCCTACGAGCAGTACTTC.

The chain has TRBV5-1 and TRBJ2-1, with D tentatively TRBD2 (6 bases). From germline, CDR1 is SGHRS and CDR2 YFSETQ. CDR3 length: 14 residues. Between the trimmed V and J ends, which lost 6 bases and 2 bases, there was a span of 12 bases. The CDR3 bases are TGCGCCAGCACTGGCGGGACGGCCTACAATGAGCAGTTCTTC. This codes for CASTGGTAYNEQFF.

The rearrangement joins TRBV5-8 to TRBJ2-6; D is perhaps TRBD1 (6 bases). This CDR3 contains 14 residues. CDR1 is SGHTS and CDR2 is YDEGEE in the germline V gene. V shed 3 bases and J shed 2 bases, with 6 bases lying between them. Written as DNA, the CDR3 is TGTGCCAGCAGCTGGACAGCTGGGGCCAACGTCCTGACTTTC. Its translation is CASSWTAGANVLTF.